These 18 T cell receptor beta chains originate from one sample sequenced in a study of CD8 T cells in ankylosing spondylitis (dated by TCRdb to about 2017). Overall study results and their limits: A TCR beta motif of eight highly homologous amino acid variants appeared characteristic of blood from ankylosing spondylitis patients.

These receptors have no known antigen. The library relied on 5' RACE. The instrument given in TCRdb is Illumina HiSeq 2500. TCRdb took the public reads, trimmed them with fastp at Q25, ran MiXCR for clone calling and kept in-frame beta chains. A single entry per CDR3 protein holds the most common genes and DNA from its merged rows. The sample profile shows about 340,000 distinct CDR3 sequences; around 7.6% of them were found once. The ten top clones hold about 15% of the sample. The sequenced material came from blood, either unsorted or a sorted T cell fraction (not recorded which). These receptors all stem from a male donor with ankylosing spondylitis.

This clonotype occurred a few times. This rearrangement joins TRBV5-4 to TRBJ2-3; D call uncertain. Germline CDR1 SGHNT, CDR2 YYREEE (reference sequence). The V end lost 0 bases, the J end lost 2 bases, and 7 bases lay between the germline ends. The CDR3 has 14 amino acids. CDR3 region: CASSLELHTDTQYF. Here the CDR3 DNA reads TGTGCCAGCAGCTTGGAACTACACACAGATACGCAGTATTTT.

The chain is built from TRBV7-9 and TRBJ2-2, with 7 bases matching TRBD1. CDR3 length: 16 residues. The germline CDR1 and CDR2 sequences are SEHNR and FQNEAQ (reference sequence). V dropped 4 bases and J dropped 0; count of bases not matched to a gene: 5. The CDR3 loop reads CASSYRGPSNTGELFF. CDR3 in DNA: TGTGCCAGCAGCTACAGGGGACCATCGAACACCGGGGAGCTGTTTTTT.

This clonotype was observed many times. The chain combines TRBV11-3 with TRBJ2-1; weak D call: TRBD2 (6 bases). The CDR3 is 15 residues long. Trimming removed 5 bases at V and 0 bases at J, with 11 bases between. CDR1 SGHNT and CDR2 YENEEA come from the germline V gene. The CDR3 DNA reads TGTGCCAGCAGCGCGGGACGAAACTCCTACAATGAGCAGTTCTTC. This sequence encodes CASSAGRNSYNEQFF.

This clonotype was detected a few times. The V and J genes are TRBV12-3 or TRBV12-4 and TRBJ2-7, with 9 bases that match TRBD1. V gave up 4 bases and J gave up 4 bases; unmatched junction bases: 11. This CDR3 region has 16 residues. The CDR3: CASSYLYGTGFYEQYF. The CDR3 bases are TGTGCCAGCAGTTACCTTTATGGGACAGGGTTTTACGAGCAGTACTTC.

This chain joins TRBV7-9 and TRBJ2-2, with unresolved D. This CDR3 is 13 amino acids long. The V gene's germline CDR1 is SEHNR and CDR2 FQNEAQ (reference sequence). Trimming stripped 1 base from V and 6 bases from J, with 6 bases between. The CDR3 coding sequence is TGTGCCAGCAGCTTAGAGTGGTCCGGGGAGCTGTTTTTT. This encodes CASSLEWSGELFF.

The chain is built from TRBV12-3 or TRBV12-4 and TRBJ1-5, with D tentatively TRBD1 (5 bases). CDR3 length equals 14 residues. Between the trimmed V and J ends, which lost 2 bases and 5 bases, there was a span of 10 bases. The CDR3 loop reads CASSLTGEDQPQHF. The CDR3 DNA reads as TGTGCCAGCAGTTTAACGGGGGAAGATCAGCCCCAGCATTTT.

This clonotype was recorded a few times. The chain uses TRBV24-1 and TRBJ1-5; D not resolved. Germline-derived CDR1 and CDR2 are KGHDR and SFDVKD. V was shortened by 5 bases and J by 4 bases, with 8 bases between the two germline ends. The CDR3 has 13 amino acids. The CDR3 is CATSAGWNQPQHF. DNA for the CDR3: TGTGCCACCAGTGCGGGTTGGAATCAGCCCCAGCATTTT.

CDR3 coding DNA: TGTGCCAGCAGCTTACGTGCCCACACAGATACGCAGTATTTT. Translated, it gives CASSLRAHTDTQYF. This sequence joins TRBV7-6 and TRBJ2-3; D remains ambiguous. This CDR3 region has 14 residues. Germline V gene sequence: CDR1 SGHVS, CDR2 FNYEAQ. Trimming removed 2 bases from V and 2 bases from J, with 8 bases in between.

This clonotype was counted only a few times. The chain couples TRBV5-1 to TRBJ2-3; 7 bases agree with TRBD2. In germline, CDR1 is SGHRS, CDR2 YFSETQ. J was trimmed by 4 bases and V by 0 bases; bases with no gene match: 14. This CDR3 has 18 amino acids. The DNA for the CDR3 is TGCGCCAGCAGCTTGGAGGACGCGGGAGAGATTGGCCCAGATACGCAGTATTTT. This sequence encodes CASSLEDAGEIGPDTQYF.

A note on this clonotype: A single base separates this from a much larger clone, so it may be a read error. V is TRBV7-8 and J is TRBJ2-3; D remains unclear. Germline values: CDR1 SGHVS, CDR2 FQNEAQ. The ends were cut back, 1 base at V and 0 bases at J, with 8 bases in the middle. The length of the CDR3 is 15 residues. In DNA form, the CDR3 reads TGTGCCAGCAGCTTAGTCGCGTATAGCACAGATACGCAGTATTTT. Protein: CASSLVAYSTDTQYF.

In this sample, this clonotype turned up a few times. V usage is TRBV7-8 and J usage is TRBJ2-1, with D possibly being TRBD2 (5 bases). There are 16 residues in the CDR3. The V and J ends lost 6 bases and 3 bases respectively, with 18 bases between them. Per germline, CDR1 SGHVS and CDR2 FQNEAQ. CDR3 loop: CASSQSLPDFYNEQFF. CDR3 bases: TGTGCCAGCAGTCAGTCACTACCGGACTTCTACAATGAGCAGTTCTTC. Drawing the rest from reference TRBV7-8 and TRBJ2-1, the complete variable domain is GAGVSQSPRYKVAKRGQDVALRCDPISGHVSLFWYQQALGQGPEFLTYFQNEAQLDKSGLPSDRFFAERPEGSVSTLKIQRTQQEDSAVYLCASSQSLPDFYNEQFFGPGTRLTVL.

This clonotype was seen ten or more times. The chain carries TRBV9 and TRBJ1-2; TRBD1 is a possible D gene (5 bases). The germline gives CDR1 SGDLS, CDR2 YYNGEE. The CDR3 contains 17 residues. Between the trimmed V and J ends, which lost 4 bases and 2 bases, there was a span of 21 bases. DNA of the CDR3: TGTGCCAGCAGCCCTATTAATATAAAGACAGCCAACTATGGCTACACCTTC. Its protein product is CASSPINIKTANYGYTF.

The table lists this clonotype with a few counts. The CDR3 bases are TGCAGCGTTGAACCACAGCCAAGGGCTTTCTTT. Translation gives CSVEPQPRAFF. The chain couples TRBV29-1 to TRBJ1-1, with D unresolved. V shed 2 bases and J shed 11 bases, with 12 bases lying between them. CDR3 length equals 11 residues. From germline, CDR1 is SQVTM and CDR2 ANQGSEA. Using reference TRBV29-1 and TRBJ1-1 for the parts outside the CDR3, the full variable domain is SAVISQKPSRDICQRGTSLTIQCQVDSQVTMMFWYRQQPGQSLTLIATANQGSEATYESGFVIDKFPISRPNLTFSTLTVSNMSPEDSSIYLCSVEPQPRAFFGQGTRLTVV.

This clonotype was seen a handful of times. The CDR3 DNA reads TGCGCCAGTCCCCGAGCAGGGATGGGCACAGATACGCAGTATTTT. Translation: CASPRAGMGTDTQYF. V gene TRBV5-1 combines with J gene TRBJ2-3, with D perhaps matching TRBD1 (5 bases). V lost 8 bases and J lost 1, with 17 bases in between. This CDR3 has 15 amino acids. Germline V CDR1 and CDR2: SGHRS, YFSETQ. The full variable domain, in which reference TRBV5-1 and TRBJ2-3 provide the parts outside the CDR3, is KAGVTQTPRYLIKTRGQQVTLSCSPISGHRSVSWYQQTPGQGLQFLFEYFSETQRNKGNFPGRFSGRQFSNSRSEMNVSTLELGDSALYLCASPRAGMGTDTQYFGPGTRLTVL.

As regards this clonotype: At one boundary the junction diverges from the germline segment, which might be a read error. The V call is TRBV7-7, the J call TRBJ2-1; TRBD2 matches at 7 bases. From germline, CDR1 is SSHAT and CDR2 FNYEAQ (reference sequence). The CDR3 contains 18 residues. The CDR3 sequence: CASSLAIAGQGEDNEQFF. Written as DNA, the CDR3 is TGTGCTAGCAGCTTAGCGATAGCGGGTCAAGGCGAAGACAATGAGCAGTTCTTC.

This chain connects TRBV12-3 or TRBV12-4 to TRBJ1-2, with D unresolved. The CDR3 has 13 amino acids. Trimming pared 3 bases from V and 4 bases from J, leaving 9 bases between. CDR3 DNA sequence: TGTGCCAGCAGTTTTACAGCCCTCTATGGCTACACCTTC. Protein sequence: CASSFTALYGYTF.

This clonotype showed up just a few times. The chain joins TRBV9 to TRBJ1-5, with D uncertain. Germline V gene data show CDR1 as SGDLS and CDR2 as YYNGEE. V was trimmed by 0 bases and J by 0 bases, leaving 7 bases between them. This CDR3 comprises 15 residues. CDR3 region: CASSVAADSNQPQHF. CDR3 in DNA: TGTGCCAGCAGCGTAGCGGCGGATAGCAATCAGCCCCAGCATTTT.

The chain employs TRBV6-5 and TRBJ1-5; D not resolved. CDR3 size: 14 residues. In germline, CDR1 is MNHEY, CDR2 SVGAGI. Trimming removed 3 bases at V and 6 bases at J, with 12 bases between. Here the CDR3 DNA reads TGTGCCAGCAGTTATATGCCGAGGACTCAGCCCCAGCATTTT. It translates to CASSYMPRTQPQHF.